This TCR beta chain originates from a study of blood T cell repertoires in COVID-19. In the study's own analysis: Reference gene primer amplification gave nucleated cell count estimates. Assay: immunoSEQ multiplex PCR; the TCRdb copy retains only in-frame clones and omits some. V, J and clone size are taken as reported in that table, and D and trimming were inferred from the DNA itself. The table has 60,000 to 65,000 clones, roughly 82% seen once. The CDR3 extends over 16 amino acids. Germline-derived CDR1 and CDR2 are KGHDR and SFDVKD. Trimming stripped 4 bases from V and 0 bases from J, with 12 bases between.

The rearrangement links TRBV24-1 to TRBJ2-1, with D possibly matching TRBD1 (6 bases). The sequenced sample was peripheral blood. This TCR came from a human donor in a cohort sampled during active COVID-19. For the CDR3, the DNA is TGTGCCACCAGTGACCCAGGGGATTTCTCCTACAATGAGCAGTTCTTC. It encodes CATSDPGDFSYNEQFF.